A single sample gave rise to the 18 T cell receptor beta chains below, sequenced in a study of CD4 T cells in relation to SARS-CoV-2 and coronaviruses (dated by TCRdb to the early 2020s). The library was made by the immunoSEQ multiplex PCR assay. Here the immuneACCESS table is served through TCRdb, limited to in-frame sequences with V and J called. Missing clones are a known gap in these copies; in checked studies unresolved V genes cover under half, and the rest lacks a known reason. In this sample the table shows about 37,000 clones, under 90% of which occur a single time. More than 3.5% of the sample lies in the top ten. No cognate antigen is known for these TCRs. The sequencing input was naive CD4+ T cells from PBMCs, cultured in vitro. The cell subset or site tag for this specimen amounts to: naive CD4+ T cells isolated by negative enrichment. These receptors were obtained from an adult with COVID-19.

This rearrangement joins TRBV5-6 to TRBJ2-5; D perhaps matches TRBD1 (5 bases). Germline V gene data show CDR1 as SGHDT and CDR2 as YYEEEE. The CDR3 runs 13 residues. Trimming pared 2 bases from V and 3 bases from J, leaving 8 bases between. DNA of the CDR3: TGTGCCAGCAGCTTCCAGGGAAAAGAGACCCAGTACTTC. Protein: CASSFQGKETQYF.

This sequence joins TRBV10-2 and TRBJ2-1; a weak D match, TRBD2 (6 bases). V was trimmed by 2 bases and J by 4 bases, leaving 18 bases between them. This CDR3 has 17 residues. Germline CDR1 WSHSY, CDR2 SAAADI. This CDR3 is CASSEEGRGKMYNEQFF. The CDR3 DNA reads TGCGCCAGCAGTGAGGAGGGGCGGGGCAAGATGTACAATGAGCAGTTCTTC.

This chain connects TRBV27 to TRBJ2-5; D not certain. The length of the CDR3 is 16 residues. Germline CDR1 and CDR2: MNHEY and SMNVEV (reference sequence). V lost 5 bases and J lost 0, with 16 bases in between. The CDR3 protein is CASSQTSAEYQETQYF. The CDR3 coding sequence is TGTGCCAGCAGTCAGACCTCCGCCGAATACCAAGAGACCCAGTACTTC.

CDR3 region: CASSQRDRGRRETQYF. CDR3 DNA sequence: TGTGCCAGCAGCCAGAGGGACAGGGGGCGTCGAGAGACCCAGTACTTC. The chain couples TRBV14 to TRBJ2-5; 12 bases are a match to TRBD1. CDR1 and CDR2 (germline): SGHDN, FVKESK. The CDR3 loop spans 16 amino acids. The V gene end was trimmed by 3 bases and the J gene end by 4 bases; junction bases not matched to a gene: 6.

Regarding this clone: This CDR3 is missing its conserved last phenylalanine or tryptophan, likely due to a read error. It is unclear where the CDR3 begins or ends on the DNA, so no DNA is shown, and the CDR3 is as TCRdb lists it. V is TRBV2 and J is TRBJ2-4; the table's TRBD1 call for D was not verified on the DNA. Counting both end residues, the CDR3 totals 16 amino acids. Germline assignment: CDR1 SNHLY and CDR2 FYNNEI. CDR3 sequence: CASIGSGTGSVWARGI.

This clone was recorded a few times. The CDR3 region has the DNA TGTGCCAGCAGTGAAACCCAGACTAGCGGGATAGGAACAATAACTAGCACAGATACGCAGTATTTT. Translated: CASSETQTSGIGTITSTDTQYF. This chain uses TRBV6-1 with TRBJ2-3; 11 bases match TRBD2. Germline V gene data show CDR1 as MNHNS and CDR2 as SASEGT. The CDR3 consists of 22 residues. Trimming at V came to 2 bases and at J to 0 bases, leaving 19 bases not matched to a gene.

This clone was counted between two and nine times. This chain links TRBV7-9 with TRBJ1-5; D gene unclear. V was trimmed by 5 bases and J by 5 bases, leaving 7 bases between them. Per germline, CDR1 SEHNR and CDR2 FQNEAQ (reference sequence). This CDR3 has 12 amino acids. The DNA for the CDR3 is TGTGCCAGCAGCATTCGGGATCAGCCCCAGCATTTT. Encoded protein: CASSIRDQPQHF.

The genes are TRBV7-2 and TRBJ2-1; 11 positions match TRBD2. CDR1 and CDR2 from the germline V gene are SGHTA and FQGNSA. This CDR3 contains 18 residues. V lost 1 base to trimming and J lost 7 bases; unmatched junction nucleotides: 12. Here the CDR3 reads CASSLVRGTSGWRNEQFF. CDR3 DNA: TGTGCCAGCAGCTTAGTAAGGGGGACTAGCGGCTGGAGGAATGAGCAGTTCTTC.

V usage is TRBV10-3 and J usage is TRBJ2-2; D is ambiguous. Germline assignment: CDR1 ENHRY and CDR2 SYGVKD. This CDR3 region has 13 residues. V was clipped by 8 bases and J by 0 bases, with 7 bases between them. DNA for the CDR3: TGTGCCATCGGAGAAACGAACACCGGGGAGCTGTTTTTT. Protein: CAIGETNTGELFF.

The count of this clone is one. The rearrangement links TRBV15 to TRBJ2-7; TRBD2 aligns across 7 bases. The CDR3 is 15 residues long. The germline V gene encodes CDR1 LNHNV and CDR2 YYDKDF (reference sequence). J lost 2 bases, V lost 0 bases, and 4 bases had no gene match. CDR3 amino acids: CATSRDSGGTYEQYF. In nucleotides, the CDR3 is TGTGCCACCAGCAGAGATTCGGGGGGTACCTACGAGCAGTACTTC. The full variable domain, rest sourced from reference TRBV15 and TRBJ2-7, is DAMVIQNPRYQVTQFGKPVTLSCSQTLNHNVMYWYQQKSSQAPKLLFHYYDKDFNNEADTPDNFQSRRPNTSFCFLDIRSPGLGDTAMYLCATSRDSGGTYEQYFGPGTRLTVT.

V and J are TRBV6-5 and TRBJ1-6, with D perhaps matching TRBD1 (5 bases). Germline CDR1 reads MNHEY; CDR2 reads SVGAGI. V lost 5 bases and J 6 bases, leaving 14 bases between the germline ends. The CDR3 is 15 residues long. CDR3 amino acids: CASSPRGRANSPLHF. CDR3 DNA sequence: TGTGCCAGCAGTCCACGGGGCAGGGCTAATTCACCCCTCCACTTT.

This chain uses TRBV5-1 with TRBJ2-3, with 7 nucleotides matching TRBD2. The germline CDR1 and CDR2 sequences are SGHRS and YFSETQ. The CDR3 is 16 amino acids. V was clipped by 4 bases and J by 3 bases; unmatched bases: 11. CDR3 loop: CASSPGLVAGTDTQYF. CDR3 bases: TGCGCCAGCAGCCCCGGACTAGTTGCGGGAACAGATACGCAGTATTTT.

The CDR3 nucleotides are TGTGCCAGTAGAAACCTCGGAGGGAACGAGCAGTACTTC. Protein product: CASRNLGGNEQYF. The chain carries TRBV19 and TRBJ2-7, with D maybe TRBD2 (6 bases). This CDR3 comprises 13 residues. Trimming pared 6 bases from V and 5 bases from J, leaving 14 bases between. Per the germline V gene, CDR1 is LNHDA and CDR2 is SQIVND (reference sequence).

The rearrangement links TRBV10-3 to TRBJ1-1, with a possible D match to TRBD1 (5 bases). The CDR3 totals 14 residues. Germline loops: CDR1 ENHRY, CDR2 SYGVKD. With 0 bases removed from V and 0 bases from J, the gap between germline ends came to 5 bases. Here the CDR3 DNA reads TGTGCCATCAGTGAGTCGGACATGAACACTGAAGCTTTCTTT. Its translation is CAISESDMNTEAFF.

The rearrangement uses TRBV7-9 and TRBJ2-7; D is tentatively TRBD1 or TRBD2 (5 bases each). The CDR3 is 16 amino acids. Trimming left V 5 bases short and J 0 bases short, with 17 bases between. Germline V gene sequence: CDR1 SEHNR, CDR2 FQNEAQ (reference sequence). This CDR3 reads CASSAPSTGTSYEQYF. The CDR3, as DNA: TGTGCCAGCAGCGCCCCTTCCACCGGGACCTCCTACGAGCAGTACTTC. The whole variable domain, filled in from reference TRBV7-9 and TRBJ2-7, reads DTGVSQNPRHKITKRGQNVTFRCDPISEHNRLYWYRQTLGQGPEFLTYFQNEAQLEKSRLLSDRFSAERPKGSFSTLEIQRTEQGDSAMYLCASSAPSTGTSYEQYFGPGTRLTVT.

This clone was observed a handful of times. The chain joins TRBV6-2 or TRBV6-3 to TRBJ1-5, with D uncertain. The V gene's germline CDR1 is MNHEY and CDR2 SVGEGT. The CDR3 has 14 amino acids. V dropped 0 bases and J dropped 3 bases, with 6 bases sitting between them. CDR3 sequence (DNA): TGTGCCAGCAGTTACTCGTCCGACAATCAGCCCCAGCATTTT. Protein: CASSYSSDNQPQHF.

The chain links TRBV19 to TRBJ1-5, with a weak D call TRBD1 (6 bases). The CDR3 sequence is 14 residues long. The germline V gene encodes CDR1 LNHDA and CDR2 SQIVND (reference sequence). Trimming removed 2 bases from V and 7 bases from J, with 12 bases in between. The CDR3 is CASSIRGRGQPQHF. DNA for the CDR3: TGTGCCAGTAGTATAAGGGGCAGGGGACAGCCCCAGCATTTT. Filled out from reference TRBV19 and TRBJ1-5, the complete variable domain reads DGGITQSPKYLFRKEGQNVTLSCEQNLNHDAMYWYRQDPGQGLRLIYYSQIVNDFQKGDIAEGYSVSREKKESFPLTVTSAQKNPTAFYLCASSIRGRGQPQHFGDGTRLSIL.

Here the CDR3 reads CAISETKTGEAFF. The CDR3 DNA is TGTGCCATCAGTGAGACAAAGACAGGGGAAGCTTTCTTT. The chain has TRBV10-3 and TRBJ1-1, with TRBD1 matching over 7 bases. After removal of 2 bases from V and 8 bases from J, the junction contained 5 bases not matched to a gene. This CDR3 has 13 residues. Germline V gene lookup returns CDR1 ENHRY and CDR2 SYGVKD.